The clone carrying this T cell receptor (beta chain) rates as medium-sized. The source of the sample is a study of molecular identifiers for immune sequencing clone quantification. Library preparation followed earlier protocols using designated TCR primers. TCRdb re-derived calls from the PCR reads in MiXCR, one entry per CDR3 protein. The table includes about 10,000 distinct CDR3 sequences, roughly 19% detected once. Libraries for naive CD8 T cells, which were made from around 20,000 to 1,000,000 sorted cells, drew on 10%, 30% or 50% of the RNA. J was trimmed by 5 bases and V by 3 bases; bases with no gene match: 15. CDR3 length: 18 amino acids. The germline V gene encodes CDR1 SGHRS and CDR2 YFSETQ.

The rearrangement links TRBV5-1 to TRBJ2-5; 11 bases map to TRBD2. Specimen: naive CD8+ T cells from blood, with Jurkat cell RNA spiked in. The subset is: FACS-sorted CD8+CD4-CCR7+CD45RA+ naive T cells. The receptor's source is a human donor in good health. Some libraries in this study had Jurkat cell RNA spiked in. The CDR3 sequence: CASSSRPPSGRPLETQYF. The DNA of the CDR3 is TGCGCCAGCAGCTCCCGCCCCCCTAGCGGGAGGCCTCTGGAGACCCAGTACTTC.